The next 30 T cell receptor beta chains were all read from a single sample in a study of T-cell reconstitution after alpha-beta-depleted transplantation in children. The TCRbeta library was prepared with unique molecular identifiers. TCRdb itself ran the PCR reads through MiXCR, one entry per CDR3 protein. The sample lists 500,000 to 600,000 distinct CDR3 sequences, around 17% occurring once. This material consisted of PBMCs from the stem cell graft donor, taken from the stem cell graft. The receptors shown here come from a human donor who donated a stem cell graft to a child with acute lymphoblastic leukemia.

Note on this clonotype: The junction and the germline gene differ at one end; a read error may be behind it. The genes are TRBV4-1 and TRBJ1-5, with D maybe TRBD1 (6 bases). The CDR3 is 16 amino acids. Germline CDR1 is MGHRA and CDR2 is YSYEKL. CDR3 sequence: CDSSQEISQGNQPQHF. DNA of the CDR3: TGCGACAGCAGCCAAGAAATTAGCCAGGGGAATCAGCCCCAGCATTTT.

The chain has TRBV6-6 and TRBJ2-7; 11 positions agree with TRBD1. V shed 7 bases and J 2 bases; nucleotides not matched to a gene: 1. Germline loops: CDR1 MNHNY, CDR2 SVGAGI (reference sequence). The CDR3 runs 13 residues. In DNA form, the CDR3 reads TGTGCCAGCAAGGGACAGGGGGCCTACGAGCAGTACTTC. This sequence encodes CASKGQGAYEQYF.

The rearrangement uses TRBV5-1 and TRBJ2-2; D unresolved. The CDR3 length is 17 residues. Germline V CDR1 and CDR2: SGHRS, YFSETQ. Trimming stripped 0 bases from V and 2 bases from J, with 14 bases between. The CDR3 loop reads CASSLVLGTANTGELFF. CDR3 coding DNA: TGCGCCAGCAGCTTGGTGCTGGGAACAGCCAACACCGGGGAGCTGTTTTTT.

This clonotype was seen a handful of times. V and J are TRBV7-9 and TRBJ2-1; the match to TRBD2 covers 12 bases. Per germline, CDR1 SEHNR and CDR2 FQNEAQ (reference sequence). Unmatched junction bases numbered 8, after V lost 4 bases and J lost 10 bases. This CDR3 has 15 amino acids. Here the CDR3 DNA reads TGTGCCAGCAGCTCTCGACTAGCGGGAGCAGGGGAGCAGTTCTTC. This sequence encodes CASSSRLAGAGEQFF. The entire variable domain, with the rest obtained from reference TRBV7-9 and TRBJ2-1, is as follows: DTGVSQNPRHKITKRGQNVTFRCDPISEHNRLYWYRQTLGQGPEFLTYFQNEAQLEKSRLLSDRFSAERPKGSFSTLEIQRTEQGDSAMYLCASSSRLAGAGEQFFGPGTRLTVL.

This clonotype was seen ten or more times. This sequence joins TRBV5-1 and TRBJ2-1; D is undetermined. Germline assignment: CDR1 SGHRS and CDR2 YFSETQ. The length of the CDR3 is 12 residues. V was pared by 1 base and J by 7 bases, with 6 bases between. CDR3 sequence reads: CASSLLGNEQFF. The CDR3 region has the DNA TGCGCCAGCAGCTTGCTGGGGAATGAGCAGTTCTTC.

This clonotype has just a few counts. The chain's CDR3 is CASSSRDRARKLFF. In nucleotides, the CDR3 is TGTGCCAGCTCATCCCGGGACAGGGCCCGAAAACTGTTTTTT. V is TRBV18 and J is TRBJ1-4; 9 nucleotides agree with TRBD1. This CDR3 comprises 14 residues. The ends lost 5 bases at V and 10 bases at J; junction bases unmatched: 8. CDR1 is KGHSH, CDR2 LQKENI, per germline.

This clonotype appeared a few times. This chain links TRBV12-3 or TRBV12-4 with TRBJ2-5, with 7 bases aligning to TRBD2. With 8 bases clipped from V and 1 base from J, the junction kept 10 bases outside the gene matches. The CDR3 has 15 amino acids. The CDR3 is CASGLLADIQETQYF. As DNA, the CDR3 is TGTGCCAGCGGGTTGCTAGCGGACATCCAAGAGACCCAGTACTTC.

Only a few counts were recorded for this clonotype. This chain links TRBV12-3 or TRBV12-4 with TRBJ1-5; no reliable D call. This CDR3 spans 17 amino acids. V lost 6 bases, J lost 0 bases, and 18 bases lay in between. In DNA form, the CDR3 reads TGTGCCAGCAGCGACCACGTGGAGGCCTCTAGCAATCAGCCCCAGCATTTT. Its protein product is CASSDHVEASSNQPQHF.

This clonotype was observed a single time. The V and J genes are TRBV20-1 and TRBJ1-5; weak D call: TRBD1 (6 bases). V lost 0 bases and J 3 bases, leaving 12 bases between the germline ends. The CDR3 spans 15 residues. In germline, CDR1 is DFQATT, CDR2 SNEGSKA (reference sequence). CDR3 amino acids: CSARETGIDNQPQHF. The CDR3 DNA follows: TGCAGTGCTAGAGAGACAGGAATCGACAATCAGCCCCAGCATTTT.

Written as DNA, the CDR3 is TGCAGTGCTAGTTCCTACGGGACCGAGGATGGGGAGACCCAGTACTTC. Its protein product is CSASSYGTEDGETQYF. The chain couples TRBV20-1 to TRBJ2-5; D assignment may be TRBD1 or TRBD2 (5 bases each). Trimming pared 3 bases from V and 5 bases from J, leaving 22 bases between. The CDR3 runs 16 residues. Germline V gene sequence: CDR1 DFQATT, CDR2 SNEGSKA (reference sequence).

This clonotype was found a few times. The chain combines TRBV5-5 with TRBJ2-4; D gene uncertain. CDR1 is SGHKS and CDR2 is YYEKEE in the germline V gene (reference sequence). V was shortened by 4 bases and J by 0 bases, with 14 bases between the two germline ends. CDR3 size: 16 residues. Here the CDR3 reads CASSPARMLAKNIQYF. CDR3 sequence (DNA): TGTGCCAGCAGCCCGGCGAGAATGCTAGCCAAAAACATTCAGTACTTC.

This clonotype occurred a few times. The rearrangement joins TRBV12-3 or TRBV12-4 to TRBJ2-3; TRBD2 aligns across 8 bases. CDR3 length: 15 residues. After removal of 6 bases from V and 5 bases from J, the junction contained 10 bases not matched to a gene. The CDR3 DNA reads as TGTGCCAGCAGCGGGACGGGAGGGCTGGGAGATACGCAGTATTTT. It translates to CASSGTGGLGDTQYF.

This clonotype was observed a few times. This chain connects TRBV4-1 to TRBJ2-1, with 7 bases fitting TRBD2. CDR1 is MGHRA, CDR2 YSYEKL, per germline. J gave up 5 bases and V 2 bases, and 12 bases lay outside the gene matches. This CDR3 has 17 amino acids. Here the CDR3 DNA reads TGCGCCAGCAGCCAACCCCCCGGGACTACCCAAGACAATGAGCAGTTCTTC. It translates to CASSQPPGTTQDNEQFF.

The table lists this clonotype with a few counts. The chain recombines TRBV5-6 with TRBJ1-1, with D maybe TRBD1 (6 bases). V was cut by 1 base and J by 7 bases, with 14 bases left in between. Germline V lookup: CDR1 SGHDT, CDR2 YYEEEE. The CDR3 loop spans 14 amino acids. CDR3 coding DNA: TGTGCCAGCAGCTTGTCAGCGGGGGCTGGTGAAGCTTTCTTT. As protein: CASSLSAGAGEAFF.

In its sample, this clonotype was seen a few times. The chain joins TRBV20-1 to TRBJ2-4, with TRBD1 identical over 7 bases. The V segment lost 6 bases and the J segment 0 bases; nucleotides outside the gene matches: 17. Germline V gene data show CDR1 as DFQATT and CDR2 as SNEGSKA (reference sequence). The CDR3 is 18 residues long. CDR3: CSASTGTAPYLAKNIQYF. The CDR3 region has the DNA TGCAGTGCATCGACCGGGACAGCACCTTACTTAGCCAAAAACATTCAGTACTTC.

This clonotype appeared a few times. The chain uses TRBV12-3 or TRBV12-4 and TRBJ2-3; possible D gene TRBD2, 5 bases. V was clipped by 5 bases and J by 4 bases, with 13 bases between them. The CDR3 has 14 amino acids. CDR3 DNA: TGTGCCAGCAGTCCGACTACTAGTTCAGATACGCAGTATTTT. Its protein product is CASSPTTSSDTQYF.

This sequence joins TRBV4-1 and TRBJ1-5; no reliable D call. With 1 base removed from V and 5 bases from J, the gap between germline ends came to 12 bases. This CDR3 has 15 residues. Looked up from germline, CDR1 is MGHRA and CDR2 is YSYEKL. The CDR3, as DNA: TGCGCCAGCAGCCAAGCTAGGCAGGCTGATCAGCCCCAGCATTTT. It yields the protein CASSQARQADQPQHF.

This chain connects TRBV20-1 to TRBJ2-3; maybe TRBD1 (6 bases). Germline V gene data show CDR1 as DFQATT and CDR2 as SNEGSKA (reference sequence). Between the trimmed V and J ends, which lost 6 bases and 5 bases, there was a span of 18 bases. CDR3 length equals 14 residues. CDR3 DNA: TGCAGTGCACCTACAGGGTCTGTTGGAGATACGCAGTATTTT. It is translated as CSAPTGSVGDTQYF.

This clonotype was seen more than once but under ten times. CDR3 coding DNA: TGTGCCAGTAGTATGGCCCAGCCCCAGCCCCAGCATTTT. Translating gives CASSMAQPQPQHF. The V and J genes are TRBV19 and TRBJ1-5; no firm D call. This CDR3 spans 13 amino acids. Germline CDR1 LNHDA, CDR2 SQIVND (reference sequence). V was cut by 3 bases and J by 7 bases, with 10 bases left in between. Together with reference TRBV19 and TRBJ1-5, the CDR3 gives the full variable domain: DGGITQSPKYLFRKEGQNVTLSCEQNLNHDAMYWYRQDPGQGLRLIYYSQIVNDFQKGDIAEGYSVSREKKESFPLTVTSAQKNPTAFYLCASSMAQPQPQHFGDGTRLSIL.

The V gene is TRBV12-3 or TRBV12-4, the J gene TRBJ1-1; D is ambiguous. Between the trimmed V and J ends, which lost 8 bases and 8 bases, there was a span of 12 bases. This CDR3 region has 11 residues. CDR3 protein: CASVPSAEAFF. Written as DNA, the CDR3 is TGTGCCAGCGTTCCCAGTGCGGAAGCTTTCTTT.

The chain links TRBV20-1 to TRBJ2-7; D may be TRBD2 (6 bases). From germline, CDR1 is DFQATT and CDR2 SNEGSKA (reference sequence). V gave up 1 base and J gave up 4 bases, with 11 bases separating them. This CDR3 is built from 13 residues. The CDR3 region has the DNA TGCAGTGCTAGAGTACGGGAGCCGTACGAGCAGTACTTC. This translates into CSARVREPYEQYF.

CDR3 protein: CSALLTASSYNEQFF. The CDR3 nucleotides read TGCAGTGCTCTTCTTACAGCGAGCTCCTACAATGAGCAGTTCTTC. The chain recombines TRBV20-1 with TRBJ2-1; D is uncertain. V was shortened by 5 bases and J by 0 bases, with 14 bases between the two germline ends. This CDR3 is 15 amino acids long. Per germline, CDR1 DFQATT and CDR2 SNEGSKA (reference sequence).

V usage is TRBV7-7 and J usage is TRBJ2-5; TRBD1 is a possible D gene (6 bases). The CDR3 is 15 amino acids. Germline CDR1 is SSHAT and CDR2 is FNYEAQ (reference sequence). The ends were cut back, 5 bases at V and 7 bases at J, with 20 bases in the middle. The CDR3 region has the DNA TGTGCCAGCAGCCCGGGGACACTTCGAGGGGGGACCCAGTACTTC. Protein product: CASSPGTLRGGTQYF. Supplemented by reference TRBV7-7 and TRBJ2-5, the full variable domain reads GAGVSQSPRYKVTKRGQDVTLRCDPISSHATLYWYQQALGQGPEFLTYFNYEAQPDKSGLPSDRFSAERPEGSISTLTIQRTEQRDSAMYRCASSPGTLRGGTQYFGPGTRLLVL.

The rearrangement uses TRBV3-1 and TRBJ1-6; D is unresolved. This CDR3 comprises 15 residues. Trimming left V 3 bases short and J 0 bases short, with 6 bases between. Germline V gene sequence: CDR1 LGHDT, CDR2 YNNKEL (reference sequence). This chain's CDR3 is CASSHGSSYNSPLHF. DNA for the CDR3: TGTGCCAGCAGCCACGGCAGCTCCTATAATTCACCCCTCCACTTT.

This clonotype was detected only a few times. The chain is built from TRBV9 and TRBJ1-1; D is unclear. The CDR3 loop spans 14 amino acids. V lost 3 bases and J 4 bases, leaving 13 bases between the germline ends. Germline V gives CDR1 SGDLS, CDR2 YYNGEE. The CDR3 sequence: CASSGGADTTEAFF. The CDR3 DNA follows: TGTGCCAGCAGCGGGGGTGCGGATACCACTGAAGCTTTCTTT.

This clonotype was observed a few times. The chain is built from TRBV4-1 and TRBJ2-3; possibly TRBD1 for D (6 bases). CDR3 length: 16 amino acids. The V end lost 0 bases, the J end lost 1 base, and 11 bases lay between the germline ends. CDR1 and CDR2 from the germline V gene are MGHRA and YSYEKL. In DNA, the CDR3 is TGCGCCAGCAGCCAAGACAGGGGCTTAGGCACAGATACGCAGTATTTT. Translated, it gives CASSQDRGLGTDTQYF.

The sample holds a few counts of this clonotype. The CDR3 DNA reads as TGCAGCGTTGGGCAGGGAGGCTACGAGCAGTACTTC. Its protein product is CSVGQGGYEQYF. The chain joins TRBV29-1 to TRBJ2-7, with D possibly matching TRBD2 (6 bases). Trimming removed 4 bases at V and 3 bases at J, with 10 bases between. The germline gives CDR1 SQVTM, CDR2 ANQGSEA. The CDR3 contains 12 residues.

This sequence joins TRBV29-1 and TRBJ2-7; tentatively, D is TRBD2 (6 bases). CDR3 length: 12 amino acids. Trimming took off 4 bases at V and 3 bases at J, with 10 bases between the two ends. Looked up from germline, CDR1 is SQVTM and CDR2 is ANQGSEA. The CDR3 DNA reads as TGCAGCGTTGGGGGGGTAAGCTACGAGCAGTACTTC. Translation: CSVGGVSYEQYF.

The table lists this clonotype with a few counts. The chain joins TRBV5-1 to TRBJ2-1; tentative D call: TRBD1 (6 bases). This CDR3 region has 13 residues. Germline V gene lookup returns CDR1 SGHRS and CDR2 YFSETQ. V lost 5 bases, J lost 6 bases, and 12 bases lay in between. The CDR3 DNA reads TGCGCCAGCAGGGCAGGGGAACGCAATGAGCAGTTCTTC. Amino acid sequence: CASRAGERNEQFF. Based on the CDR3 plus reference TRBV5-1 and TRBJ2-1, the full variable domain is KAGVTQTPRYLIKTRGQQVTLSCSPISGHRSVSWYQQTPGQGLQFLFEYFSETQRNKGNFPGRFSGRQFSNSRSEMNVSTLELGDSALYLCASRAGERNEQFFGPGTRLTVL.

The chain carries TRBV28 and TRBJ1-1; no firm D call. Germline assignment: CDR1 MDHEN and CDR2 SYDVKM. V dropped 6 bases and J dropped 4 bases, with 12 bases sitting between them. CDR3 length: 13 residues. The CDR3 DNA follows: TGTGCCAGCAGGGAACAGCACATCACTGAAGCTTTCTTT. Residues: CASREQHITEAFF.